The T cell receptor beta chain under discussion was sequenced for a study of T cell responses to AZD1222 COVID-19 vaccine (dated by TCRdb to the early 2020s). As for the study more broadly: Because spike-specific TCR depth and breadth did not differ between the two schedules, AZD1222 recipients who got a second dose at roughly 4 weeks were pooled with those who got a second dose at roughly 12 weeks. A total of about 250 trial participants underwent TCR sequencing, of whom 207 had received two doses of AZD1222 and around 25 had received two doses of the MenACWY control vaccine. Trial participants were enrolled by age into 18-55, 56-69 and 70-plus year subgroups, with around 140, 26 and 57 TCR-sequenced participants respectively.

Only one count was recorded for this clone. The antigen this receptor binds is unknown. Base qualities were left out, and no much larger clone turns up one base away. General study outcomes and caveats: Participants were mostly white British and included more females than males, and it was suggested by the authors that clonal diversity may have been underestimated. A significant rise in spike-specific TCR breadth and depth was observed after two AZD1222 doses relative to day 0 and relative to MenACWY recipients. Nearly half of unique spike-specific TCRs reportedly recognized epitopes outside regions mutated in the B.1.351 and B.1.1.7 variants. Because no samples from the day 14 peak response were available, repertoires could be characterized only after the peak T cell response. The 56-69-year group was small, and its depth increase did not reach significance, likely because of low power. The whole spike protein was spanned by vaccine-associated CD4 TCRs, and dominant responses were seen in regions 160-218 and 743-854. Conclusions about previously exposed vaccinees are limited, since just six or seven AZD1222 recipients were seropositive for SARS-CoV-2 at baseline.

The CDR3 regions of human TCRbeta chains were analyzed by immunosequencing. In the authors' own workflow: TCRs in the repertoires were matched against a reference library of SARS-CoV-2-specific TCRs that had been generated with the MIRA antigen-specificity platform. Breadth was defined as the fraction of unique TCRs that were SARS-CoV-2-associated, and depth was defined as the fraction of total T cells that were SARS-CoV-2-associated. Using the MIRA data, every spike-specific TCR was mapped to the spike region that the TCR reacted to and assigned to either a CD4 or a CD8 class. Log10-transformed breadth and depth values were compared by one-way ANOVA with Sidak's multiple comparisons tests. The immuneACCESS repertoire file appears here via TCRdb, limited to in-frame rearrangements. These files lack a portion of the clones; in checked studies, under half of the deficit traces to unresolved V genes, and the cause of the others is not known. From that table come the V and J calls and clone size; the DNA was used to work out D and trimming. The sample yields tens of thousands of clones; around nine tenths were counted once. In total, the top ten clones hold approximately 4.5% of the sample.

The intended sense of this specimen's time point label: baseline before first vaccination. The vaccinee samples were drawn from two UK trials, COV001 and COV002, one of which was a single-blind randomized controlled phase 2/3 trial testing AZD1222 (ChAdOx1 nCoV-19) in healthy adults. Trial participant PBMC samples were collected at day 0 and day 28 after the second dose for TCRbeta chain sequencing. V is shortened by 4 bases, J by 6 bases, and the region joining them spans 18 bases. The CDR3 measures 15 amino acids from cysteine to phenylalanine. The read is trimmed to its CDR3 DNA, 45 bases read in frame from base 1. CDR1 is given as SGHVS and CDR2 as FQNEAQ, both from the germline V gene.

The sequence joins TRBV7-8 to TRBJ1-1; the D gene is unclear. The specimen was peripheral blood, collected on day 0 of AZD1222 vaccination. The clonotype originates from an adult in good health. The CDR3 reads CASSWGSGRTAEAFF. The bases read TGTGCCAGCAGCTGGGGATCCGGAAGAACTGCTGAAGCTTTCTTT.